The subject of this entry is one T cell receptor beta chain. Germline loops: CDR1 MGHDK, CDR2 SYGVNS. V gave up 1 base and J gave up 2 bases, with 15 bases separating them. There are 17 residues in the CDR3. This sample stems from a study of shared T cell receptors in the human thymus. Assay used: immunoSEQ multiplex PCR; TCRdb lists only in-frame clones, some missing. The repertoire holds about 500,000 clones, with around three quarters as singletons. Separately, the same data were catalogued under a study of human thymus T cells. That study reports: Serving as donors were healthy Finnish infants, each of whom was having open corrective surgery for congenital heart defects. Resections from corrective heart surgery provided thymus tissue. Apparent bias marked the V and J gene usage of thymic and blood repertoires. Overlap was high between thymic repertoires from unrelated individuals, as reported in related research.

The chain is built from TRBV25-1 and TRBJ2-4; D may be TRBD2 (5 bases). Sequenced: thymocytes. This TCR was sampled from a boy less than two years old with a congenital heart defect. CDR3 sequence: CASSEFTTGSTKNIQYF. The CDR3 coding sequence is TGTGCCAGCAGTGAATTTACGACGGGGAGTACCAAAAACATTCAGTACTTC.